Shown below are 2 T cell receptor beta chains from a single sample sequenced in a study of T cells in Graves' hyperthyroidism and ophthalmopathy. Amplification targeted TCR beta CDR3 regions from RNA transcripts. TCR CDR3 underwent first-round RT-PCR with the HTBI primer set. TCRdb re-analysed the multiplex PCR reads in MiXCR, keeping a single row per CDR3 protein. In the table there are about 530,000 distinct CDR3 sequences, more than 15% of which are singletons. Source material: blood. The receptors originated from a woman aged 18 to 35 with Graves' ophthalmopathy.

The gene calls are TRBV7-2 and TRBJ2-5, with 13 nucleotides matching TRBD2. J lost 0 bases, V lost 6 bases, and 7 bases had no gene match. The germline gives CDR1 SGHTA, CDR2 FQGNSA. CDR3 length: 17 residues. The chain's CDR3 is CASSLPGLAGNQETQYF. In nucleotides, the CDR3 is TGTGCCAGCAGTTTACCGGGACTAGCGGGAAACCAAGAGACCCAGTACTTC.

The chain has TRBV12-3 or TRBV12-4 and TRBJ2-1; the D gene is possibly TRBD1 (5 bases). V was clipped by 10 bases and J by 6 bases, with 10 bases between them. The CDR3 has 11 amino acids. The CDR3 spells CATSQGNEQFF. DNA for the CDR3: TGTGCCACCTCGCAGGGCAATGAGCAGTTCTTC.